One sample yielded the 10 T cell receptor beta chains listed below, sequenced in a study of T cell responses to AZD1222 COVID-19 vaccine (dated by TCRdb to the early 2020s). What this sample's time point label stands for: about 28 days (+/-7) after the second vaccine dose. The library relied on the immunoSEQ multiplex PCR assay. Sourced from immuneACCESS, this table was stored by TCRdb with only in-frame sequences that have V and J called. A share of the clones is absent; for the studies checked, an unresolved V gene accounts for under half, and the remainder has no known explanation. The sample table records more than 95,000 clones; around 94% of these occur just once. The ten largest clones add up to 1.6% of the sample. Material: peripheral blood, obtained 28 days after the second AZD1222 dose. The receptors stem from an adult who received the AZD1222 COVID-19 vaccine.

This sequence joins TRBV3-1 (or the pseudogene TRBV3-2) and TRBJ2-3; a weak D match, TRBD1 (6 bases). Looked up from germline, CDR1 is LGHDT and CDR2 is YNNKEL (reference sequence). The CDR3 has 13 amino acids. The V gene lost 10 bases and the J gene lost 3 bases, with 14 bases spanning the gap. CDR3 in amino acids: CATGTYYTDTQYF. DNA of the CDR3: TGTGCCACCGGGACATATTATACAGATACGCAGTATTTT.

The chain employs TRBV5-1 and TRBJ2-1; TRBD2 agrees at 14 bases. This CDR3 region has 21 residues. The junction had 18 bases not matched to a gene; V was cut back by 1 base and J by 6 bases. Germline-derived CDR1 and CDR2 are SGHRS and YFSETQ. The CDR3 nucleotides are TGCGCCAGCAGCTTGACTTATCTCCTGACTAGCGGGAGGGCCAGGGTCAATGAGCAGTTCTTC. Residues: CASSLTYLLTSGRARVNEQFF.

The rearrangement links TRBV6-5 to TRBJ1-5; D not resolved. Germline CDR1 MNHEY, CDR2 SVGAGI. V shed 4 bases and J shed 10 bases, with 8 bases lying between them. The CDR3 spans 11 residues. This CDR3 is CASSSSLPQHF. The CDR3 nucleotides read TGTGCCAGCAGTTCAAGTTTACCCCAGCATTTT.

A few counts support this clone. The chain is built from TRBV10-3 and TRBJ1-5; TRBD1 matches 7 bases. The CDR3 extends over 15 amino acids. Trimming took 4 bases from V and 3 from J; bases not matched to a gene: 6. The V gene's germline CDR1 is ENHRY and CDR2 SYGVKD. The CDR3 loop is CAISGRDSDNQPQHF. For the CDR3, the DNA is TGTGCCATCAGTGGTAGGGACAGCGACAATCAGCCCCAGCATTTT.

The J gene is TRBJ2-5, the V gene TRBV6-5; perhaps TRBD1 as D (6 bases). CDR3 length: 14 residues. Germline lookup yields CDR1 MNHEY and CDR2 SVGAGI. V shed 6 bases and J shed 5 bases, with 16 bases lying between them. CDR3 DNA: TGTGCCAGCAGCACCACAGGGTGGTTGGAGACCCAGTACTTC. Translating gives CASSTTGWLETQYF.

This chain connects TRBV19 to TRBJ2-3; no reliable D call. Germline V lookup: CDR1 LNHDA, CDR2 SQIVND (reference sequence). Trimming took off 1 base at V and 1 base at J, with 15 bases between the two ends. The CDR3 runs to 17 residues. CDR3: CASSIAPGRSRTDTQYF. The CDR3 DNA follows: TGTGCCAGTAGTATAGCCCCTGGGCGGAGCCGCACAGATACGCAGTATTTT.

The genes are TRBV6-2 or TRBV6-3 and TRBJ1-5; D ambiguous. This CDR3 has 12 amino acids. Between the trimmed V and J ends, which lost 5 bases and 4 bases, there was a span of 6 bases. The V gene's germline CDR1 is MNHEY and CDR2 SVGEGT. The CDR3 spells CASSRENQPQHF. The DNA for the CDR3 is TGTGCCAGCAGTAGGGAGAATCAGCCCCAGCATTTT.

This chain joins TRBV14 and TRBJ2-7; 10 positions agree with TRBD2. Germline CDR1 SGHDN, CDR2 FVKESK. This CDR3 is 15 amino acids long. V dropped 1 base and J dropped 4; count of bases not matched to a gene: 4. As DNA, the CDR3 is TGTGCCAGCAGCCAAGTAACAGCGGGAGGGTACGAGCAGTACTTC. Translating it yields CASSQVTAGGYEQYF.

V is TRBV10-3 and J is TRBJ2-3; 13 bases fit TRBD2. The germline V gene encodes CDR1 ENHRY and CDR2 SYGVKD. The CDR3 totals 24 residues. V lost 0 bases to trimming and J lost 3 bases; unmatched junction nucleotides: 24. The CDR3 bases are TGTGCCATCAGTGAGTCGTATCAGGGCAGCACTAGCGGGAGGGCCGGGAGTTTTACAGATACGCAGTATTTT. It translates to CAISESYQGSTSGRAGSFTDTQYF.

This chain links TRBV11-2 with TRBJ2-1; D possibly corresponds to TRBD2 (5 bases). The CDR3 consists of 14 residues. V was trimmed by 5 bases and J by 0 bases, leaving 8 bases between them. Germline CDR1 is SGHAT and CDR2 is FQNNGV. CDR3 residues: CASSPDYSYNEQFF. As DNA, the CDR3 is TGTGCCAGCAGCCCAGACTACTCCTACAATGAGCAGTTCTTC.